This note documents a single T cell receptor (beta chain) sequence. This sample is drawn from a study of cytomegalovirus exposure and HLA in healthy donors. Overall study context: The same platform used for the roughly 610 first-cohort repertoires was also used for the 95 to 150 validation repertoires, as a later analysis reported.

CDR1 MNHEY and CDR2 SVGAGI come from the germline V gene. V gave up 4 bases and J gave up 5 bases; unmatched junction bases: 5. The CDR3 runs 14 residues. Using immunoSEQ multiplex PCR, the repertoire was profiled, and TCRdb retains in-frame clones only, with some absent. Of over 250,000 clones detected, around 87% appear once; the ten largest clones hold approximately 1.1%. This clonotype originated in a woman aged 30 to 39 in good health and CMV-seropositive. What was sequenced was PBMCs. The genes are TRBV6-5 and TRBJ2-5; 9 nucleotides line up with TRBD1. The CDR3 nucleotides read TGTGCCAGCAGTTCGGGACAGGGAATGGAGACCCAGTACTTC. It yields the protein CASSSGQGMETQYF.